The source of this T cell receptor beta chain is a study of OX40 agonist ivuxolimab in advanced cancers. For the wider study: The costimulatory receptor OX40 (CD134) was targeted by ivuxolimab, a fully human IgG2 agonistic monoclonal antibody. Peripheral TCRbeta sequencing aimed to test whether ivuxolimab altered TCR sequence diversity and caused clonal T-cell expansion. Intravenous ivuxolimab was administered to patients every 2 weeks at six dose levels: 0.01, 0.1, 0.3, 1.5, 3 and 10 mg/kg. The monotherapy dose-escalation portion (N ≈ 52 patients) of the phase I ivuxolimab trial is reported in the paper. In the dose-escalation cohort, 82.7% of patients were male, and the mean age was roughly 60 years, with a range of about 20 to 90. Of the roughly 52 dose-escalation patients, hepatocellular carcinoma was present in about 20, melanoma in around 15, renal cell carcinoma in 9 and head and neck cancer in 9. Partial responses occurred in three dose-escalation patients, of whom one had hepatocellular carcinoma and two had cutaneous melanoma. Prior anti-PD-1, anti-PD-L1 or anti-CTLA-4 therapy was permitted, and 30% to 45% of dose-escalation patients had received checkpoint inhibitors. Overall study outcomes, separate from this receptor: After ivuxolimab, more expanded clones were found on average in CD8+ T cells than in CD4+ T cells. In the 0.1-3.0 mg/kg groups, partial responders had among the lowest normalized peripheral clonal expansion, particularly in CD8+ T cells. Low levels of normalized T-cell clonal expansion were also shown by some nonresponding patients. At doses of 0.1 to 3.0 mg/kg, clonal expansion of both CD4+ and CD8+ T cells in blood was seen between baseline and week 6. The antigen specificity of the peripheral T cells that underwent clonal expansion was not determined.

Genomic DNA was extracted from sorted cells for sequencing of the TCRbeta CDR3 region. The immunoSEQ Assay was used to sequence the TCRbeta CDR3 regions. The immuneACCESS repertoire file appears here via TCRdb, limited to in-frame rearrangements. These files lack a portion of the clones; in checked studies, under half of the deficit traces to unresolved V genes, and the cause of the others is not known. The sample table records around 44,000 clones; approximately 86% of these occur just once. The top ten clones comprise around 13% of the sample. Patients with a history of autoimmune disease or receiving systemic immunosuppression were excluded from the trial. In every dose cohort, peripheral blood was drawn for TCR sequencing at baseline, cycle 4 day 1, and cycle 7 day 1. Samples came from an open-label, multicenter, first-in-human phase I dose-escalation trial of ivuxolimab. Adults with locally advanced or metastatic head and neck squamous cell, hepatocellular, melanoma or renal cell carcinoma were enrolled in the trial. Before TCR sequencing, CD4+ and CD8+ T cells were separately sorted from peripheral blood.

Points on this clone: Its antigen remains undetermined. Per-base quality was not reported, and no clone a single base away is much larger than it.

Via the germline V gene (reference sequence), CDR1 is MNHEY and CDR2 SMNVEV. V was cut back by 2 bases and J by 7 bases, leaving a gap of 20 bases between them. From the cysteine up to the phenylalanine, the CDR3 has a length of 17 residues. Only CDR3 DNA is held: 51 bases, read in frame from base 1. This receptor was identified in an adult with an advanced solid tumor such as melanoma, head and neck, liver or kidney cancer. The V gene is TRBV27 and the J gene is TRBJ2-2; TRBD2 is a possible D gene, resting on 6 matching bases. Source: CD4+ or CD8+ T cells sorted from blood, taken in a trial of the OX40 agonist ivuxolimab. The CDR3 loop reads CASSLAPPPSENGELFF. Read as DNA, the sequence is TGTGCCAGCAGTTTAGCGCCGCCCCCTAGCGAAAACGGGGAGCTGTTTTTT.